This TCR beta chain was profiled in a study of T cells after yellow fever vaccination. Overall study context: Any fraction with a low cell number was prepared using SMART-Seq v4 Ultra Low Input. General study points: Post-booster reappearance was seen for most primary-vaccination clones (about 96% CD4, 75% to 90% CD8).

This clonotype has a count of ten or more. The target antigen is unknown. Germline values: CDR1 LGHNT, CDR2 FRNRAP. The CDR3 sequence is 12 residues long. V was shortened by 2 bases and J by 6 bases, with 7 bases between the two germline ends. TCRdb independently ran MiXCR on the 5' RACE reads; one entry per CDR3 protein. This repertoire shows some 320,000 distinct CDR3 sequences, around 10% found once; its top ten account for 3% to 3.5%. This specimen consisted of CD4+ T cells sorted from PBMCs, obtained 45 days after the yellow fever booster vaccination. This chain connects TRBV12-5 to TRBJ1-1; D remains unclear. The sequence came from a man between 18 and 29 years old who received the YFV17D yellow fever vaccine. The CDR3 here is CASGLLTAEAFF. The CDR3 nucleotides read TGTGCTAGTGGTTTGCTTACAGCTGAAGCTTTCTTT.